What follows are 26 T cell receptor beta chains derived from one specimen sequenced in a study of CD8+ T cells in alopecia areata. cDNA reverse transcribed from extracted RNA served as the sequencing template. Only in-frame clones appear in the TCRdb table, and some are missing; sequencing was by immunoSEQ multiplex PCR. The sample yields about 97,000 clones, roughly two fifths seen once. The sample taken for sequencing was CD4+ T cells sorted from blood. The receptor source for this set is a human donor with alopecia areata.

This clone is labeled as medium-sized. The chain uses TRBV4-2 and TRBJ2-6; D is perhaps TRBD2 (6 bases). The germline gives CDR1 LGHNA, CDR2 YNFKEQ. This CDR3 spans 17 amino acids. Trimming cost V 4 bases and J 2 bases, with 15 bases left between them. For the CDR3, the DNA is TGTGCCAGCAGCCTAGGATGGAGGGATACTGGGGCCAACGTCCTGACTTTC. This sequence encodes CASSLGWRDTGANVLTF.

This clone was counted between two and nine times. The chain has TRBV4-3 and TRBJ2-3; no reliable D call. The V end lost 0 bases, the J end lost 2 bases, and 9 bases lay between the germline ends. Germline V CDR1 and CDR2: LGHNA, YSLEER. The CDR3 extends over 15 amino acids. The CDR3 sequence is CASSQDAITTDTQYF. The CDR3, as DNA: TGCGCCAGCAGCCAAGATGCTATTACCACAGATACGCAGTATTTT.

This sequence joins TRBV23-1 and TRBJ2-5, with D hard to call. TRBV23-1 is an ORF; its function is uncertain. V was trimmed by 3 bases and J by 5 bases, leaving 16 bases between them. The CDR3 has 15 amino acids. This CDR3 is CASSHLVLRLETQYF. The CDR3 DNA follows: TGCGCCAGCAGTCACTTAGTACTTAGGCTGGAGACCCAGTACTTC.

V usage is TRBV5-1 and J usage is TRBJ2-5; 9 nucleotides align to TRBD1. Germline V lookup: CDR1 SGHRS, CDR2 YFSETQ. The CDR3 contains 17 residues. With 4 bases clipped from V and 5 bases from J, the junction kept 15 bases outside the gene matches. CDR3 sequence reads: CASSPGTGGAGDETQYF. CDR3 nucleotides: TGCGCCAGCAGCCCAGGAACAGGGGGCGCAGGCGACGAGACCCAGTACTTC.

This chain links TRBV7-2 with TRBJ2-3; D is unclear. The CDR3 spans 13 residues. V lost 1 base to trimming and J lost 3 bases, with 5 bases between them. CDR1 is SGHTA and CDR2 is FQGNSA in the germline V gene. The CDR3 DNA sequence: TGTGCCAGCAGCTTAGTGGTGACAGATACGCAGTATTTT. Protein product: CASSLVVTDTQYF.

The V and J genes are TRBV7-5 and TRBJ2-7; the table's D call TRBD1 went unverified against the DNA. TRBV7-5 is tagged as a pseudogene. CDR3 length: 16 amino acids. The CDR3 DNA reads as TGTGTCAGAAGCTCACAGACAGGGCGAAGCTCCTACGAGCAGTACTTC. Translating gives CVRSSQTGRSSYEQYF.

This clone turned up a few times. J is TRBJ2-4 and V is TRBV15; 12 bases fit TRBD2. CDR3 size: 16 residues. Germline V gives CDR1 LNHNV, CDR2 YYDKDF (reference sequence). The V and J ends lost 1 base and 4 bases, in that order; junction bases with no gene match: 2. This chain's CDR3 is CATSRAGLAGKNIQYF. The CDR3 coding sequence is TGTGCCACCAGCAGAGCTGGACTAGCGGGAAAAAACATTCAGTACTTC.

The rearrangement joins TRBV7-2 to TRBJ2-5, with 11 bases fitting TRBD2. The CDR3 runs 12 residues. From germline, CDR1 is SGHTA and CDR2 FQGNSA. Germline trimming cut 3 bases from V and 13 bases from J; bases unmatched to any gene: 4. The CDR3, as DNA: TGTGCCAGCAGCTTCCGGACTAGCGGGTCGTACTTC. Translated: CASSFRTSGSYF.

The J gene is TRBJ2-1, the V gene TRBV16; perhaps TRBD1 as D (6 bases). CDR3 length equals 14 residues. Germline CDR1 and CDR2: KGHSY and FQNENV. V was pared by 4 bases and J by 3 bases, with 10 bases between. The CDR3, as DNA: TGTGCCAGCAGCCGCCAGGGGAACTACAATGAGCAGTTCTTC. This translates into CASSRQGNYNEQFF. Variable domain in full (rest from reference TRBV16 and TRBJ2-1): GEEVAQTPKHLVRGEGQKAKLYCAPIKGHSYVFWYQQVLKNEFKFLISFQNENVFDETGMPKERFSAKCLPNSPCSLEIQATKLEDSAVYFCASSRQGNYNEQFFGPGTRLTVL.

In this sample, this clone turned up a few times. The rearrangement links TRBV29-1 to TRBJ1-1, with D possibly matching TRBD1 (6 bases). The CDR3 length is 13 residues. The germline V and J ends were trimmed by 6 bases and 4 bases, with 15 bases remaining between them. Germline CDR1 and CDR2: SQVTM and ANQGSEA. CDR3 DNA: TGCAGCGTCGGAGGGGGGACCGGCACTGAAGCTTTCTTT. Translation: CSVGGGTGTEAFF.

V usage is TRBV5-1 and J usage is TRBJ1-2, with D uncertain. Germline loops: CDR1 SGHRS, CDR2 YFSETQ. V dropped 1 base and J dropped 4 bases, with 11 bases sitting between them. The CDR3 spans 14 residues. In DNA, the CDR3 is TGCGCCAGCAGCTTGTCGCAGAACGTCTATGGCTACACCTTC. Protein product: CASSLSQNVYGYTF.

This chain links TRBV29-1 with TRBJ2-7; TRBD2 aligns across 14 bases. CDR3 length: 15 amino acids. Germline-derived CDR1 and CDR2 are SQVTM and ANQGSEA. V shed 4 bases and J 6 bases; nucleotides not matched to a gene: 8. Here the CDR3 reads CSVGGGTSGRLEQYF. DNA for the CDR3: TGCAGCGTTGGGGGCGGGACTAGCGGGAGACTCGAGCAGTACTTC.

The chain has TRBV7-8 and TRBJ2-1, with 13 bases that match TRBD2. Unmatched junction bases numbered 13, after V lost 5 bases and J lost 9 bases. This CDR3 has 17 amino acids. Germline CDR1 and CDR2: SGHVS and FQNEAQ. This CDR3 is CASSLKGLAGAGREQFF. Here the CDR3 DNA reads TGTGCCAGCAGCCTCAAAGGACTAGCGGGAGCGGGGCGTGAGCAGTTCTTC.

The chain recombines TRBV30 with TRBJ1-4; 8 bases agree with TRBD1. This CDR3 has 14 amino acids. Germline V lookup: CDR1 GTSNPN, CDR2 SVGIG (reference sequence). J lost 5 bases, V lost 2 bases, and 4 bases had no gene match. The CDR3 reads CAWSPRTGNEKLFF. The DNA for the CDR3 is TGTGCCTGGAGTCCCCGGACAGGGAATGAAAAACTGTTTTTT.

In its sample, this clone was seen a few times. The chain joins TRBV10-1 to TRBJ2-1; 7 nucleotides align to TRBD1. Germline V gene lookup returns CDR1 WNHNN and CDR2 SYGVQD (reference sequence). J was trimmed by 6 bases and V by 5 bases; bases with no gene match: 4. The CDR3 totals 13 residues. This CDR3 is CASSISGGNEQFF. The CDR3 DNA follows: TGCGCCAGCAGTATATCAGGGGGCAATGAGCAGTTCTTC.

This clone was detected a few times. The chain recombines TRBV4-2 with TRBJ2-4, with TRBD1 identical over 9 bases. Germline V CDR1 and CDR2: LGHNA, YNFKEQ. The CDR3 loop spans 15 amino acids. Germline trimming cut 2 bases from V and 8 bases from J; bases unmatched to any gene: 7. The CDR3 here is CASSQLEGQGYIQYF. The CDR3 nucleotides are TGTGCCAGCAGCCAATTGGAGGGACAGGGATACATTCAGTACTTC.

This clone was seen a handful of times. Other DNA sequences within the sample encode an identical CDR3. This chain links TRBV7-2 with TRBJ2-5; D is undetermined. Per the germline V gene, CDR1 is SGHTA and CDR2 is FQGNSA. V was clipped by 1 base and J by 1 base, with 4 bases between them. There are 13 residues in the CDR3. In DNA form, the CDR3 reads TGTGCCAGCAGCTTAGGTGGCCAAGAGACCCAGTACTTC. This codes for CASSLGGQETQYF.

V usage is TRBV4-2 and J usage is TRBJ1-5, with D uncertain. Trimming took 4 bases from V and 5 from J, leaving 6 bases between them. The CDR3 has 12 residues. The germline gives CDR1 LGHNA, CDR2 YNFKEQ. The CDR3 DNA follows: TGTGCCAGCAGCCTCTCCGATCAGCCCCAGCATTTT. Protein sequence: CASSLSDQPQHF.

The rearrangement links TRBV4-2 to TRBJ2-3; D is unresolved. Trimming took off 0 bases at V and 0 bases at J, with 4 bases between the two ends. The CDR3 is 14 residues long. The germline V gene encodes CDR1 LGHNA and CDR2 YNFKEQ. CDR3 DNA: TGTGCCAGCAGCCAAGATCCTAGCACAGATACGCAGTATTTT. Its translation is CASSQDPSTDTQYF.

CDR3 region: CASSLGPTDGETQYF. The CDR3 nucleotides are TGCGCCAGCAGCTTGGGGCCTACGGACGGGGAGACCCAGTACTTC. The chain is built from TRBV5-1 and TRBJ2-5; no firm D call. There are 15 residues in the CDR3. The V end was cut by 0 bases, the J end by 5 bases, with 14 bases between. The V gene's germline CDR1 is SGHRS and CDR2 YFSETQ.

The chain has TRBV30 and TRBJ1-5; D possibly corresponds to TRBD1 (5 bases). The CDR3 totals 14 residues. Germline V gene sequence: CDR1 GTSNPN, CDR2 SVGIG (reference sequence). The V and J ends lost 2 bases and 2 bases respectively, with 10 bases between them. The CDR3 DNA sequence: TGTGCCTGGAGTAAGGGGCCGGGCAATCAGCCCCAGCATTTT. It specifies CAWSKGPGNQPQHF.

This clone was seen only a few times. CDR3 amino acids: CATSRDYGGPYEQYF. For the CDR3, the DNA is TGTGCCACCAGCAGAGATTATGGGGGGCCCTACGAGCAGTACTTC. The rearrangement uses TRBV15 and TRBJ2-7; perhaps D is TRBD1 or TRBD2 (6 bases each). V lost 0 bases to trimming and J lost 2 bases, with 11 bases between them. The CDR3 runs 15 residues. Per the germline V gene, CDR1 is LNHNV and CDR2 is YYDKDF (reference sequence).

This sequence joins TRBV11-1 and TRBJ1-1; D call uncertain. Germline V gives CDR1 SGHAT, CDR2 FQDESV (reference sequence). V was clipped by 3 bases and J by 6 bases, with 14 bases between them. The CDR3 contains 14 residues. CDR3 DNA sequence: TGTGCCAGCAGCTTTTCCTCCGTGGCATCTGAAGCTTTCTTT. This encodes CASSFSSVASEAFF.

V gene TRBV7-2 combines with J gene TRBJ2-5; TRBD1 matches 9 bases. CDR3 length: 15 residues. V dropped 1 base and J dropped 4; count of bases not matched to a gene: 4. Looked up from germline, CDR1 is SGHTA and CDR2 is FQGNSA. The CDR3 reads CASSLVGTGLETQYF. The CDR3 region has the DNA TGTGCCAGCAGCTTAGTCGGGACAGGGTTAGAGACCCAGTACTTC. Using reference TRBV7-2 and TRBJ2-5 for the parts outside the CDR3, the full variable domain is GAGVSQSPSNKVTEKGKDVELRCDPISGHTALYWYRQSLGQGLEFLIYFQGNSAPDKSGLPSDRFSAERTGGSVSTLTIQRTQQEDSAVYLCASSLVGTGLETQYFGPGTRLLVL.

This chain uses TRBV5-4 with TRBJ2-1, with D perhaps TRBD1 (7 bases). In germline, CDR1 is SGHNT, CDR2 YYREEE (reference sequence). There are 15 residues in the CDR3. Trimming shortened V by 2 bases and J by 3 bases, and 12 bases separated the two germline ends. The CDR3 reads CASSLRQGGYNEQFF. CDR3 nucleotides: TGTGCCAGCAGCTTAAGACAGGGAGGCTACAATGAGCAGTTCTTC.

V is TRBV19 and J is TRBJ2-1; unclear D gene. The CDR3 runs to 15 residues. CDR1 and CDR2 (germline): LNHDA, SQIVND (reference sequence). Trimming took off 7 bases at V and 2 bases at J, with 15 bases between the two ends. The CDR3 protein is CASTPDGIPYNEQFF. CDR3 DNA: TGTGCCAGTACCCCAGACGGAATCCCCTACAATGAGCAGTTCTTC.